The 2 T cell receptor beta chains reported below all come from one sample, sequenced in a study of cytomegalovirus exposure and HLA in healthy donors. 13 Jbeta primers and 60 Vbeta primers were used for the PCR. Some clones are missing from TCRdb's copy, which holds only in-frame ones; the method was immunoSEQ multiplex PCR. This sample has around 150,000 clones, with 60% to 70% found just once. The sequenced sample consisted of PBMCs. These receptors were collected from a woman aged 60 to 75 in good health and CMV-seropositive.

J is TRBJ2-3 and V is TRBV28, with 8 bases matching TRBD1. CDR1 MDHEN and CDR2 SYDVKM come from the germline V gene. V was clipped by 5 bases and J by 4 bases; unmatched bases: 8. The CDR3 is 15 amino acids. The chain's CDR3 is CASSPGQGASDTQYF. The CDR3 DNA sequence: TGTGCCAGCAGTCCCGGACAGGGAGCATCAGATACGCAGTATTTT.

The J gene is TRBJ2-2, the V gene TRBV27; a weak D match, TRBD2 (5 bases). The CDR3 is made up of 16 amino acids. CDR1 and CDR2 (germline): MNHEY, SMNVEV (reference sequence). Trimming took off 4 bases at V and 4 bases at J, with 16 bases between the two ends. CDR3 in DNA: TGTGCCAGCAGTTGGGTCGGACTCCCGCTCACCGGGGAGCTGTTTTTT. This sequence encodes CASSWVGLPLTGELFF.